These 11 T cell receptor beta chains were all obtained from the same sample, sequenced in a study of blood T cell repertoires in COVID-19. TCRdb's copy holds only in-frame clones and misses some; the assay was immunoSEQ multiplex PCR. The repertoire holds about 85,000 clones, with about four fifths as singletons. Input material: peripheral blood. All receptors come from a man between 60 and 70 years old with acute or convalescent COVID-19.

V usage is TRBV11-3 and J usage is TRBJ1-1; the match to TRBD1 covers 9 bases. Germline loops: CDR1 SGHNT, CDR2 YENEEA. The CDR3 runs to 13 residues. V dropped 0 bases and J dropped 12; count of bases not matched to a gene: 5. The CDR3 bases are TGTGCCAGCAGCTTAGACGGGACAGGGCTGACTTTCTTT. Protein sequence: CASSLDGTGLTFF.

The chain carries TRBV7-3 and TRBJ1-1; D not certain. CDR1 SGHTA and CDR2 FQGTGA come from the germline V gene. The CDR3 is made up of 13 amino acids. Trimming took 6 bases from V and 11 from J, leaving 19 bases between them. The CDR3 sequence: CASSKGGIRGAFF. The DNA for the CDR3 is TGTGCCAGCAGTAAGGGAGGAATTAGAGGCGCTTTCTTT.

The V and J genes are TRBV5-4 and TRBJ2-5; TRBD1 matches at 8 bases. Germline V gene lookup returns CDR1 SGHNT and CDR2 YYREEE (reference sequence). This CDR3 region has 14 residues. Trimming cost V 2 bases and J 4 bases; bases outside gene matches: 4. In DNA, the CDR3 is TGTGCCAGCAGCTTACGGGACAGGACAGAGACCCAGTACTTC. Translating it yields CASSLRDRTETQYF.

This clone was observed a handful of times. V is TRBV3-1 (or the pseudogene TRBV3-2) and J is TRBJ2-7; the match to TRBD1 covers 8 bases. V gave up 0 bases and J gave up 0 bases; unmatched junction bases: 4. Germline values: CDR1 LGHDT, CDR2 YNNKEL (reference sequence). CDR3 length: 16 residues. CDR3 loop: CASSQDGQGTSYEQYF. The CDR3 coding sequence is TGTGCCAGCAGCCAAGATGGACAGGGAACCTCCTACGAGCAGTACTTC.

The chain has TRBV7-8 and TRBJ1-2; D possibly corresponds to TRBD1 (5 bases). The CDR3 consists of 14 residues. Trimming shortened V by 5 bases and J by 8 bases, and 18 bases separated the two germline ends. In germline, CDR1 is SGHVS, CDR2 FQNEAQ. The chain's CDR3 is CASSRSGDKGGYTF. CDR3 DNA sequence: TGTGCCAGCAGCCGTTCGGGGGATAAGGGCGGCTACACCTTC.

The chain is built from TRBV4-2 and TRBJ2-1, with D hard to call. This CDR3 has 12 residues. The V gene's germline CDR1 is LGHNA and CDR2 YNFKEQ. Deletions cut 1 base from V and 7 bases from J, with 5 bases between. In DNA, the CDR3 is TGTGCCAGCAGCCAAGTCCGGAATGAGCAGTTCTTC. It yields the protein CASSQVRNEQFF.

This clone was seen a single time. The CDR3 DNA sequence: TGTGCCAGCAGCTTAGCCGGGTCCGCCTACGAGCAGTACTTC. This sequence encodes CASSLAGSAYEQYF. The V call is TRBV7-9, the J call TRBJ2-7, with D hard to call. Germline assignment: CDR1 SEHNR and CDR2 FQNEAQ (reference sequence). This CDR3 comprises 14 residues. Trimming cost V 0 bases and J 2 bases, with 8 bases left between them.

V usage is TRBV5-4 and J usage is TRBJ1-1; tentative D call: TRBD1 (6 bases). The CDR3 spans 13 residues. Germline loops: CDR1 SGHNT, CDR2 YYREEE (reference sequence). Trimming took off 4 bases at V and 1 base at J, with 8 bases between the two ends. This CDR3 is CASSATGNTEAFF. The CDR3 coding sequence is TGTGCCAGCAGCGCGACAGGGAACACTGAAGCTTTCTTT.

This clone was detected only once. The chain uses TRBV9 and TRBJ2-7; no clear D. Between the trimmed V and J ends, which lost 0 bases and 1 base, there was a span of 11 bases. There are 15 residues in the CDR3. Per germline, CDR1 SGDLS and CDR2 YYNGEE. The DNA for the CDR3 is TGTGCCAGCAGCGTAGTAGCCTCCTCATCCTACGAGCAGTACTTC. Translation gives CASSVVASSSYEQYF.

The chain joins TRBV7-9 to TRBJ1-1; no reliable D call. The CDR3 consists of 15 residues. CDR1 and CDR2 from the germline V gene are SEHNR and FQNEAQ (reference sequence). V dropped 3 bases and J dropped 5 bases, with 16 bases sitting between them. The CDR3 nucleotides read TGTGCCAGCAGCTTCAGCGGAGGTGGCCAGACTGAAGCTTTCTTT. Translation: CASSFSGGGQTEAFF. Full variable domain (remainder filled in from reference TRBV7-9 and TRBJ1-1): DTGVSQNPRHKITKRGQNVTFRCDPISEHNRLYWYRQTLGQGPEFLTYFQNEAQLEKSRLLSDRFSAERPKGSFSTLEIQRTEQGDSAMYLCASSFSGGGQTEAFFGQGTRLTVV.

CDR3 amino acids: CASSVGGTSNQPQHF. The CDR3 DNA follows: TGTGCCAGCAGCGTAGGAGGTACTTCCAATCAGCCCCAGCATTTT. The rearrangement links TRBV9 to TRBJ1-5, with no clear D. The CDR3 sequence is 15 residues long. Germline V gene data show CDR1 as SGDLS and CDR2 as YYNGEE. V shed 0 bases and J shed 3 bases, with 10 bases lying between them. Full variable domain (rest looked up from reference TRBV9 and TRBJ1-5): DSGVTQTPKHLITATGQRVTLRCSPRSGDLSVYWYQQSLDQGLQFLIQYYNGEERAKGNILERFSAQQFPDLHSELNLSSLELGDSALYFCASSVGGTSNQPQHFGDGTRLSIL.